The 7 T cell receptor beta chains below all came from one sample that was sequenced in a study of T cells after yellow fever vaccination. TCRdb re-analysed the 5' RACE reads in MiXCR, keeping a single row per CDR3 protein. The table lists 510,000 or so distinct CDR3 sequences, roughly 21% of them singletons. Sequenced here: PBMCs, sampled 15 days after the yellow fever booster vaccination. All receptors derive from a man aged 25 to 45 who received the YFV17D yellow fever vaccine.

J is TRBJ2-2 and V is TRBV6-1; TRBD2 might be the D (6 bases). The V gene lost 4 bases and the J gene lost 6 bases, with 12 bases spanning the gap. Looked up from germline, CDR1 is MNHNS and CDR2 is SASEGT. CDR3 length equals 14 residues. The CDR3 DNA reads TGTGCCAGCAGTGGGACGGGAGTGGCCGGGGAGCTGTTTTTT. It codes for CASSGTGVAGELFF.

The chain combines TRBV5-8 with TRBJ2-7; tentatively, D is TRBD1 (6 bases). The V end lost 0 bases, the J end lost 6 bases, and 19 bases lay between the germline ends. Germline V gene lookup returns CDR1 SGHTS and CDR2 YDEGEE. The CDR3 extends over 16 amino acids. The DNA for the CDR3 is TGTGCCAGCAGCTTGGGGACCGGGACATCAAGTCGCGAGCAGTACTTC. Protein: CASSLGTGTSSREQYF.

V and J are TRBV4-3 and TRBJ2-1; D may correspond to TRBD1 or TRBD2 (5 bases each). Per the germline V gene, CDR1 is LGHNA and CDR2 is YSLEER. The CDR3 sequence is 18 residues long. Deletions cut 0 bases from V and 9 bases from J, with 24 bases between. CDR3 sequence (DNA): TGCGCCAGCAGCCAAGAGGGGCCACTAGATAGTTCCTCGGCTGAGCAGTTCTTC. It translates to CASSQEGPLDSSSAEQFF.

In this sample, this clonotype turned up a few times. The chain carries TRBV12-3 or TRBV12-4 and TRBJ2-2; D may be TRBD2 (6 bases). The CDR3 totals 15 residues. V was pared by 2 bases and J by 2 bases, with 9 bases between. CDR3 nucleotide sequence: TGTGCCAGCAGTTTACGGGCGGGAAACACCGGGGAGCTGTTTTTT. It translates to CASSLRAGNTGELFF.

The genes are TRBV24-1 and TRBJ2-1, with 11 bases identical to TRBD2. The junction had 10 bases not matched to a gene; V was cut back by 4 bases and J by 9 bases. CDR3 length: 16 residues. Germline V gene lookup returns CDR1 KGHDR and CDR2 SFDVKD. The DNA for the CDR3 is TGTGCCACCAGTGAGTTTAGCGGGAGGGCCGCAGGTGAGCAGTTCTTC. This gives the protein CATSEFSGRAAGEQFF.

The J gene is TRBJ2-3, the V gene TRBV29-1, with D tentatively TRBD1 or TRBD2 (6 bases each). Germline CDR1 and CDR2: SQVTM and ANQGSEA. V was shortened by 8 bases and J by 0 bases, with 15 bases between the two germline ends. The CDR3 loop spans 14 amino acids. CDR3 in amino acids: CSLLGAGSTDTQYF. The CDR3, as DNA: TGCAGCCTTCTGGGGGCGGGGAGCACAGATACGCAGTATTTT.

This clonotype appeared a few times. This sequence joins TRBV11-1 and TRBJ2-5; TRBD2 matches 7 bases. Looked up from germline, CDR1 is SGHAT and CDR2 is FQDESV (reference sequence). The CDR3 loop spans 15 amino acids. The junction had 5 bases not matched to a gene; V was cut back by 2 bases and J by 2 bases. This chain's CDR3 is CASSLILADQETQYF. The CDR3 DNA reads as TGTGCCAGCAGCTTAATCCTAGCGGATCAAGAGACCCAGTACTTC.